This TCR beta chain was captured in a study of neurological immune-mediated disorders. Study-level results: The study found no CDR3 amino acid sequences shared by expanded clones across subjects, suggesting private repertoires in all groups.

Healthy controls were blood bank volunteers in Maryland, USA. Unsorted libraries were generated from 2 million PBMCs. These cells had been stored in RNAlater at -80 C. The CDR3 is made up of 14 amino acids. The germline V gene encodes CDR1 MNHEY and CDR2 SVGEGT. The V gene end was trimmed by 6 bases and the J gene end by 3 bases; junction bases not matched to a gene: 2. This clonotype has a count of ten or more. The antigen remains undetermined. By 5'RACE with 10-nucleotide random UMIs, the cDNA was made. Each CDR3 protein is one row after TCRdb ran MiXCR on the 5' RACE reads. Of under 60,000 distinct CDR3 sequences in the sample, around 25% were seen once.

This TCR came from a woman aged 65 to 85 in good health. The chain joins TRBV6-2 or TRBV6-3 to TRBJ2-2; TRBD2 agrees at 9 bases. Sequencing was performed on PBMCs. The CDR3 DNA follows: TGTGCCAGCAGAAGACTAGCGGACACCGGGGAGCTGTTTTTT. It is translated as CASRRLADTGELFF.